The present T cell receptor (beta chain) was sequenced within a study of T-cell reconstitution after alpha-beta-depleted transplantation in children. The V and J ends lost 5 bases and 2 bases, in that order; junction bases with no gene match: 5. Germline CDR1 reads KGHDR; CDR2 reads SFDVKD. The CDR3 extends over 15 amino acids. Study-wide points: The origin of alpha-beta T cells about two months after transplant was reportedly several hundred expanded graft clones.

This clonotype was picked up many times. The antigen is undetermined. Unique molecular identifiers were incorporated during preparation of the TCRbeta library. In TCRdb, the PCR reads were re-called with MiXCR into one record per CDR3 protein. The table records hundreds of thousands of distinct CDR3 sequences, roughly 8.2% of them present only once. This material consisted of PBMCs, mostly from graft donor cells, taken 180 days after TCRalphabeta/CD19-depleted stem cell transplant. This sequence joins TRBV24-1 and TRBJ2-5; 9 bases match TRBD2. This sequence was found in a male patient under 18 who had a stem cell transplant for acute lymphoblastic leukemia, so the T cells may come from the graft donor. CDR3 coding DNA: TGTGCCACCAGTGGAGCGGGAGGACCTCAAGAGACCCAGTACTTC. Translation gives CATSGAGGPQETQYF.